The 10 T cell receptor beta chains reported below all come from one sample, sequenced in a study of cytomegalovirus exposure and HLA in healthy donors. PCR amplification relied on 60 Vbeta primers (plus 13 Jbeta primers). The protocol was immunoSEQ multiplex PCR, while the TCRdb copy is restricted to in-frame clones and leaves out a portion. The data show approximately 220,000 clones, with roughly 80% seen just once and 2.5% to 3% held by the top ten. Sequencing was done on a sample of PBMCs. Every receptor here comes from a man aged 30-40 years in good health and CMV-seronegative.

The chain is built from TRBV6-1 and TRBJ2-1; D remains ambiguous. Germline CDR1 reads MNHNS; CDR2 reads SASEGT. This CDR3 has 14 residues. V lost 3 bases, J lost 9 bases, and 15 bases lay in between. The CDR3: CASSESGSPPEQFF. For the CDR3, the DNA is TGTGCCAGCAGTGAGTCCGGTAGCCCTCCTGAGCAGTTCTTC.

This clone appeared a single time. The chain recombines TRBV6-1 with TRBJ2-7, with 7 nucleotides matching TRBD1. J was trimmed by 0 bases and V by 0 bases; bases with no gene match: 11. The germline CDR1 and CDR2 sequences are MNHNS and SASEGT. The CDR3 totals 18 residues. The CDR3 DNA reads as TGTGCCAGCAGTGAAGCGCAGGAATGGACAGGTTTCTCCTACGAGCAGTACTTC. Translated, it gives CASSEAQEWTGFSYEQYF.

DNA of the CDR3: TGTGCCAGCAGTTTACCCAACCTATCCTACAATGAGCAGTTCTTC. It codes for CASSLPNLSYNEQFF. The chain uses TRBV28 and TRBJ2-1; D not certain. CDR1 MDHEN and CDR2 SYDVKM come from the germline V gene. Trimming left V 2 bases short and J 1 base short, with 9 bases between. The CDR3 sequence is 15 residues long.

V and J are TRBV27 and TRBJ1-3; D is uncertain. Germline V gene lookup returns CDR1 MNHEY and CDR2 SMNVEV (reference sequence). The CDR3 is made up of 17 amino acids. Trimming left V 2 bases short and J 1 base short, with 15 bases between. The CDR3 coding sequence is TGTGCCAGCAGTTTAAGCGCGGTTCCTGGATCTGGAAACACCATATATTTT. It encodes CASSLSAVPGSGNTIYF.

CDR3 region: CASSQERIRDRVSEKLFF. The CDR3 DNA reads TGCGCCAGCAGCCAAGAAAGGATCCGAGACAGGGTCAGTGAAAAACTGTTTTTT. This rearrangement joins TRBV4-1 to TRBJ1-4, with 7 bases fitting TRBD1. V trimming: 0 bases; J trimming: 7 bases; junction bases outside the gene matches: 14. Looked up from germline, CDR1 is MGHRA and CDR2 is YSYEKL. The CDR3 loop spans 18 amino acids.

The CDR3: CASSPRGAGSSTGELFF. CDR3 DNA: TGCGCCAGCAGCCCCCGCGGGGCAGGGAGCTCCACCGGGGAGCTGTTTTTT. This chain uses TRBV5-1 with TRBJ2-2; D is perhaps TRBD2 (6 bases). The CDR3 covers 17 residues. V was cut by 4 bases and J by 4 bases, with 20 bases left in between. Germline V lookup: CDR1 SGHRS, CDR2 YFSETQ. The full variable domain, with the rest looked up from reference TRBV5-1 and TRBJ2-2, is KAGVTQTPRYLIKTRGQQVTLSCSPISGHRSVSWYQQTPGQGLQFLFEYFSETQRNKGNFPGRFSGRQFSNSRSEMNVSTLELGDSALYLCASSPRGAGSSTGELFFGEGSRLTVL.

The CDR3 spells CASGQTGVRNTEAFF. DNA for the CDR3: TGTGCCAGCGGACAGACAGGGGTCCGGAACACTGAAGCTTTCTTT. This rearrangement joins TRBV28 to TRBJ1-1; 8 nucleotides align to TRBD1. Per the germline V gene, CDR1 is MDHEN and CDR2 is SYDVKM. The CDR3 covers 15 residues. V shed 8 bases and J 1 base; nucleotides not matched to a gene: 9.

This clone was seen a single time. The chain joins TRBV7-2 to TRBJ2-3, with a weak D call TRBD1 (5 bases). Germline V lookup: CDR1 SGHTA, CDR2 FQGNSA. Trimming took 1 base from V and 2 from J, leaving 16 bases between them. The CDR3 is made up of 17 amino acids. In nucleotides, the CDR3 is TGTGCCAGCAGCTTAGTTCCGCTGGGGCGGTTCACAGATACGCAGTATTTT. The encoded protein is CASSLVPLGRFTDTQYF.

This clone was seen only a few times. CDR3 amino acids: CASSGECGGNTGELFF. In DNA form, the CDR3 reads TGTGCCAGCAGCGGGGAATGCGGGGGGAACACCGGGGAGCTGTTTTTT. This chain uses TRBV9 with TRBJ2-2; TRBD2 agrees at 7 bases. Germline V gene data show CDR1 as SGDLS and CDR2 as YYNGEE. V shed 3 bases, J shed 1 base, and the junction held 6 bases outside the gene matches. The CDR3 is made up of 16 amino acids. Using reference TRBV9 and TRBJ2-2 for the parts outside the CDR3, the full variable domain is DSGVTQTPKHLITATGQRVTLRCSPRSGDLSVYWYQQSLDQGLQFLIQYYNGEERAKGNILERFSAQQFPDLHSELNLSSLELGDSALYFCASSGECGGNTGELFFGEGSRLTVL.

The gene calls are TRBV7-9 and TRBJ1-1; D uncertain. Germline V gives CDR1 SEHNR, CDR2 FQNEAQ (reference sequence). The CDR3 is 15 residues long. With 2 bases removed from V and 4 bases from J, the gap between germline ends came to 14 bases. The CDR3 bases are TGTGCCAGCAGCTTAATTCAGGCCCCGACCACTGAAGCTTTCTTT. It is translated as CASSLIQAPTTEAFF.